The subject of this entry is one T cell receptor beta chain. This entry is derived from a study of T-cell memory formation after mild COVID-19. Turning to the study itself: Largely donor-specific TCR clusters were found.

TCRdb redid the calling of the 5' RACE reads with MiXCR, one entry per CDR3 protein. The sample consists of roughly 320,000 distinct CDR3 sequences, around 30% of them appearing once. The CDR3 contains 15 residues. The V segment lost 4 bases and the J segment 9 bases; nucleotides outside the gene matches: 5. Germline assignment: CDR1 SGHDN and CDR2 FVKESK. This sequence originates from an adult woman who had mild COVID-19 (a few samples of this study predate the infection). Cell type and time point are not known. The sample taken for sequencing was PBMCs or a T cell subset sorted from them (not recorded which). V is TRBV14 and J is TRBJ2-1, with 14 nucleotides matching TRBD2. Here the CDR3 reads CASSRTSGGYGEQFF. CDR3 bases: TGTGCCAGCAGCCGGACTAGCGGGGGGTACGGTGAGCAGTTCTTC.